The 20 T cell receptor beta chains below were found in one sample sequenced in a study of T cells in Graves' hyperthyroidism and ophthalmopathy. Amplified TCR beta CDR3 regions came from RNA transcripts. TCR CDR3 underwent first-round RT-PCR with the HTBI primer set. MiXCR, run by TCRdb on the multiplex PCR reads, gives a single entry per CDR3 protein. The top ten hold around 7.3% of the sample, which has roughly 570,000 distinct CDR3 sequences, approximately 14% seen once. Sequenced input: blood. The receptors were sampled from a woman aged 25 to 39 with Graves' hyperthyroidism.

CDR3 sequence: CASSYYPTGATNYGYTF. CDR3 bases: TGTGCCAGCAGTTACTACCCTACAGGGGCGACTAACTATGGCTACACCTTC. The rearrangement uses TRBV6-6 and TRBJ1-2; 7 bases are shared with TRBD1. The CDR3 length is 17 residues. V was clipped by 1 base and J by 0 bases; unmatched bases: 8. Germline loops: CDR1 MNHNY, CDR2 SVGAGI (reference sequence).

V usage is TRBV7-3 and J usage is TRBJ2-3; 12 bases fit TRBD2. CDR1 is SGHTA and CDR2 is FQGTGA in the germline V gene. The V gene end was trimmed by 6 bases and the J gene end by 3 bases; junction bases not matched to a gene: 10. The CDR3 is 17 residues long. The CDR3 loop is CASSLGLAGLGTDTQYF. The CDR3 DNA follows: TGTGCCAGCAGTTTGGGACTAGCGGGCTTGGGGACAGATACGCAGTATTTT.

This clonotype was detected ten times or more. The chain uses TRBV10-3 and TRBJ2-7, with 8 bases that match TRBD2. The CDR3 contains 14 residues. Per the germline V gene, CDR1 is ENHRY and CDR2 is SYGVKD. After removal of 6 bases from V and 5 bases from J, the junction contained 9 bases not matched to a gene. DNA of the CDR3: TGTGCCATCAGACCGGGACTAGAATCTCACGAGCAGTACTTC. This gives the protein CAIRPGLESHEQYF.

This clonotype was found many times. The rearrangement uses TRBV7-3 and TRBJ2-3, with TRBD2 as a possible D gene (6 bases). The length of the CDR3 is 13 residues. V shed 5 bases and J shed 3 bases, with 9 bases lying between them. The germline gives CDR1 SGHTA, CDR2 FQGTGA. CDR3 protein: CASSRGRTDTQYF. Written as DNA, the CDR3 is TGTGCCAGCAGCCGAGGGAGGACAGATACGCAGTATTTT.

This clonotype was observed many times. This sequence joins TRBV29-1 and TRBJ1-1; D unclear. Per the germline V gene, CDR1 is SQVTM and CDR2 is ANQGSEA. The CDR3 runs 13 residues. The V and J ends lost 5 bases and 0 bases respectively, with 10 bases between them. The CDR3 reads CSVLRQVNTEAFF. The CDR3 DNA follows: TGCAGCGTTCTCAGGCAAGTGAACACTGAAGCTTTCTTT.

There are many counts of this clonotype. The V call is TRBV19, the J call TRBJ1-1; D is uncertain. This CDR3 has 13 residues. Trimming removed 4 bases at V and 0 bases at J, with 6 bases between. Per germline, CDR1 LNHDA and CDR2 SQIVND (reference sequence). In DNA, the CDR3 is TGTGCCAGTAGTACAGCGTTGAACACTGAAGCTTTCTTT. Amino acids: CASSTALNTEAFF.

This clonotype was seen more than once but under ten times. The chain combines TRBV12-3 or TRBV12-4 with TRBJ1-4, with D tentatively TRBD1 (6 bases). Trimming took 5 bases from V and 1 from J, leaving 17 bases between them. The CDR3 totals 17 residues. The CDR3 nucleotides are TGTGCCAGCAGTACCAGGGGAGTGGGGATAACTAATGAAAAACTGTTTTTT. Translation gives CASSTRGVGITNEKLFF.

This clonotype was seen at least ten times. The CDR3 DNA sequence: TGCAGTGCGCGCCGGGACTCAAGGCACACCGGGGAGCTGTTTTTT. Protein product: CSARRDSRHTGELFF. This chain uses TRBV20-1 with TRBJ2-2, with D possibly TRBD2 on 6 matching bases. Germline V CDR1 and CDR2: DFQATT, SNEGSKA (reference sequence). V was cut by 6 bases and J by 3 bases, with 17 bases left in between. The CDR3 length is 15 residues.

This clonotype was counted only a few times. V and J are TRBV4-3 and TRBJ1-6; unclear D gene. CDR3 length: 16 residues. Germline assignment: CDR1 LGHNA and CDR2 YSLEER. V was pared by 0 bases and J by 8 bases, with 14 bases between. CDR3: CASSQDLNRPYSPLHF. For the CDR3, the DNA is TGCGCCAGCAGCCAAGACTTAAATAGACCCTATTCACCCCTCCACTTT.

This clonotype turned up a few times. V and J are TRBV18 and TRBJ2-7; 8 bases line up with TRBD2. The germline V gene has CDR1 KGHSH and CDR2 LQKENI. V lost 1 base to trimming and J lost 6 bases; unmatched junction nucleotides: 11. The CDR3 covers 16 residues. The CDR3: CASSPQEAGVSSEQYF. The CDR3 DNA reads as TGTGCCAGCTCACCACAGGAAGCGGGAGTTTCATCCGAGCAGTACTTC.

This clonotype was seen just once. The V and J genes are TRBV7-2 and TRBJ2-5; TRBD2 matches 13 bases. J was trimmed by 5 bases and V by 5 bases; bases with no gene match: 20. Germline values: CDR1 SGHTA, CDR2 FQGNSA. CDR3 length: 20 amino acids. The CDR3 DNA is TGTGCCAGCAGCCCGACCCTCCCGAATGGACTAGCGGGAGTGGGGGAGACCCAGTACTTC. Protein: CASSPTLPNGLAGVGETQYF.

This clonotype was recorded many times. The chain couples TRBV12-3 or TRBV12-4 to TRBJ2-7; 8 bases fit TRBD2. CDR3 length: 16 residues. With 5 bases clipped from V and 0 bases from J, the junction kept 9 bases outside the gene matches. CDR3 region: CASSPHQAGASYEQYF. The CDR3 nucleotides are TGTGCCAGCAGTCCCCACCAAGCGGGAGCCTCCTACGAGCAGTACTTC.

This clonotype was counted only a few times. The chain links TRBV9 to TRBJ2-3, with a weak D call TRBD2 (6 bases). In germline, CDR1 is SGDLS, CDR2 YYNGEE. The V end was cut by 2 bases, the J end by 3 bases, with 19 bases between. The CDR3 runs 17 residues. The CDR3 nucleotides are TGTGCCAGCAGCGTCCCCTCGGGCGGGATGGGGACAGATACGCAGTATTTT. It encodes CASSVPSGGMGTDTQYF.

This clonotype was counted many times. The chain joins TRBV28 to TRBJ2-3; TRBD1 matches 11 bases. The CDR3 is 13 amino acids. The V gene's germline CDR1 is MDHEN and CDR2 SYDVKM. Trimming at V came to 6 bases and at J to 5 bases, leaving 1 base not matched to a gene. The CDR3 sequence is CASRGQGGDTQYF. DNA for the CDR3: TGTGCCAGCAGGGGACAGGGGGGAGATACGCAGTATTTT.

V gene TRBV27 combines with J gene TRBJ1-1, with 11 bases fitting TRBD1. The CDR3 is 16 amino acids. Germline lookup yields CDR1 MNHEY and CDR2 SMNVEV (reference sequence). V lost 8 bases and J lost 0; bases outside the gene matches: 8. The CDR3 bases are TGTGCCAGCGGAATGGACAGGGGGCTCATGAACACTGAAGCTTTCTTT. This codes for CASGMDRGLMNTEAFF.

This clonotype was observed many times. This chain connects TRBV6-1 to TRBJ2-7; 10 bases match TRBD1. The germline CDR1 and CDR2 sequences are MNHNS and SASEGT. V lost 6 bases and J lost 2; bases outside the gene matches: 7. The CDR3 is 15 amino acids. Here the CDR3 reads CASSESGTGAYEQYF. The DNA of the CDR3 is TGTGCCAGCAGCGAATCCGGGACAGGGGCCTACGAGCAGTACTTC.

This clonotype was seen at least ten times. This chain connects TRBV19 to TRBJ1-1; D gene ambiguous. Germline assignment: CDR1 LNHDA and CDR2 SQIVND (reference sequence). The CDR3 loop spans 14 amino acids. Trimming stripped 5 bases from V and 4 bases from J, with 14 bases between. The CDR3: CASSAQVMGTEAFF. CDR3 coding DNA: TGTGCCAGTAGTGCTCAGGTGATGGGCACTGAAGCTTTCTTT. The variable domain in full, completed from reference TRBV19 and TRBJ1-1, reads DGGITQSPKYLFRKEGQNVTLSCEQNLNHDAMYWYRQDPGQGLRLIYYSQIVNDFQKGDIAEGYSVSREKKESFPLTVTSAQKNPTAFYLCASSAQVMGTEAFFGQGTRLTVV.

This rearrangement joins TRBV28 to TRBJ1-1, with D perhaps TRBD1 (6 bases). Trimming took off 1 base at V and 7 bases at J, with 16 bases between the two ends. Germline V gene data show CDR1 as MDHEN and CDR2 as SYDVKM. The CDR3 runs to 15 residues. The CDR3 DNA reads TGTGCCAGCAGTTTATTAGACAGGAAGATAGATGAAGCTTTCTTT. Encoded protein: CASSLLDRKIDEAFF.

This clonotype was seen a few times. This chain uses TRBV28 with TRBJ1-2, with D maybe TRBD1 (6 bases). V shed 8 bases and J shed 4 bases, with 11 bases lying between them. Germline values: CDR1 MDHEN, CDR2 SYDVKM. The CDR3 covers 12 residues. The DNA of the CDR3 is TGTGCCAGCTTTCAGGGGCTCTATGGCTACACCTTC. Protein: CASFQGLYGYTF.

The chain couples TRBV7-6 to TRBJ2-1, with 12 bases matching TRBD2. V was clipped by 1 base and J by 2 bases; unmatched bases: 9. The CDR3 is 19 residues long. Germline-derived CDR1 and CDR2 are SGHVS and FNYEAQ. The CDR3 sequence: CASSLVPLRLAGAYNEQFF. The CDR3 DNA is TGTGCCAGCAGCTTAGTGCCCCTCCGACTAGCGGGGGCCTACAATGAGCAGTTCTTC.